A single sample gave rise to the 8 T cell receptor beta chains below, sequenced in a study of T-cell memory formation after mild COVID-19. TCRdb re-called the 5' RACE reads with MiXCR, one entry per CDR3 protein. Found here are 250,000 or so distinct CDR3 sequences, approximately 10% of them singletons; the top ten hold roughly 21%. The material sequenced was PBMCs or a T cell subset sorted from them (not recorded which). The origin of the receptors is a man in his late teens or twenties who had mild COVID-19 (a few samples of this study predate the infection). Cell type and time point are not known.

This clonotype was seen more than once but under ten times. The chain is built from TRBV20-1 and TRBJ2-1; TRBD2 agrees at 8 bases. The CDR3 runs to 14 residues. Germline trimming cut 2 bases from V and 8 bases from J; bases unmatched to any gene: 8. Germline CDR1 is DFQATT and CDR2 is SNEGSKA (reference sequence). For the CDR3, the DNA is TGCAGTGCTAGAAAGCGGGGGAGCTGGTATGAGCAGTTCTTC. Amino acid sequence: CSARKRGSWYEQFF.

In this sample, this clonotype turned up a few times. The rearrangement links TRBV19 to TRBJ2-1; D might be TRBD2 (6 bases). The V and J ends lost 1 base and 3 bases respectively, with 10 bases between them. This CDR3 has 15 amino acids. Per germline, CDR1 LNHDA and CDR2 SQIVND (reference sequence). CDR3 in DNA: TGTGCCAGTAGTATAGCGGTTAGCGGCTACAATGAGCAGTTCTTC. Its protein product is CASSIAVSGYNEQFF.

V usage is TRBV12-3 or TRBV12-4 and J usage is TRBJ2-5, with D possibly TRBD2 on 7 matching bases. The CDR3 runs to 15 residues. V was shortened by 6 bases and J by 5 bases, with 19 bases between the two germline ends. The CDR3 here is CASRHREGSLETQYF. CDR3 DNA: TGTGCCAGCAGGCACAGGGAGGGAAGTTTGGAGACCCAGTACTTC.

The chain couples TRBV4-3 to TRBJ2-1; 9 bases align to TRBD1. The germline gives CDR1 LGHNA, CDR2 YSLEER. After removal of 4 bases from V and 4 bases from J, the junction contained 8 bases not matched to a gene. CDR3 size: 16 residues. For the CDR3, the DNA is TGCGCCAGCAGCCCCAGAACCGGGACAGGGTACAATGAGCAGTTCTTC. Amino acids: CASSPRTGTGYNEQFF.

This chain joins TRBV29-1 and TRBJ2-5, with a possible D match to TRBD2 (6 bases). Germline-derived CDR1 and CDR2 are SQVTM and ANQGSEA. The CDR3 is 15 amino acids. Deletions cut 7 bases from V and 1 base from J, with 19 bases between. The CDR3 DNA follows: TGCAGCGGGGTGAAGTTGGGACTTCTCCAAGAGACCCAGTACTTC. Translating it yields CSGVKLGLLQETQYF. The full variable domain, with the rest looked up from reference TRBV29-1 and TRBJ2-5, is SAVISQKPSRDICQRGTSLTIQCQVDSQVTMMFWYRQQPGQSLTLIATANQGSEATYESGFVIDKFPISRPNLTFSTLTVSNMSPEDSSIYLCSGVKLGLLQETQYFGPGTRLLVL.

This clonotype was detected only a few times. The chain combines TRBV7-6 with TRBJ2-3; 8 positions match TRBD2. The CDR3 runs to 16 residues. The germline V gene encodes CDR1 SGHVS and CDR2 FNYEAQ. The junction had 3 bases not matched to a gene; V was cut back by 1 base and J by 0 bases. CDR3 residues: CASSLGRGASTDTQYF. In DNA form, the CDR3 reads TGTGCCAGCAGCTTAGGGCGGGGGGCTAGCACAGATACGCAGTATTTT.

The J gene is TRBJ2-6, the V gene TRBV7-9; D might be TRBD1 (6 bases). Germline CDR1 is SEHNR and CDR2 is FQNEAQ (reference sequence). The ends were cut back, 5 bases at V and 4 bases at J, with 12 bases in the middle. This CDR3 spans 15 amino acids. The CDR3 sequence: CASSRSGAGANVLTF. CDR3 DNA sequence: TGTGCCAGCAGCCGTTCAGGGGCCGGGGCCAACGTCCTGACTTTC.

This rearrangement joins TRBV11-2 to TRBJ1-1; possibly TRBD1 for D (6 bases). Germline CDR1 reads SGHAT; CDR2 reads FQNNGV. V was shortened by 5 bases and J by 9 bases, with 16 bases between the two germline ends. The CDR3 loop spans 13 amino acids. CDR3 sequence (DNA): TGTGCCAGCAGCCCCCGATACAGGGCGAAAGCTTTCTTT. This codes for CASSPRYRAKAFF.